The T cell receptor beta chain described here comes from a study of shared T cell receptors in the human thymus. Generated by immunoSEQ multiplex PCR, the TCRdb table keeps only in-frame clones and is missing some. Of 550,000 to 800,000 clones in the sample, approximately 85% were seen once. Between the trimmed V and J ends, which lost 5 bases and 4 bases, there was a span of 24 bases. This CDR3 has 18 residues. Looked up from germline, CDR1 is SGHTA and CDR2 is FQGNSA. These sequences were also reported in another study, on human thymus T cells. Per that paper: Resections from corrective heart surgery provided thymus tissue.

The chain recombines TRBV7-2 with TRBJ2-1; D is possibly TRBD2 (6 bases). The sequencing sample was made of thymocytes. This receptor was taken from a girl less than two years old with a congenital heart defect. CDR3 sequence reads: CASSPRGSPPGPYNEQFF. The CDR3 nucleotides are TGTGCCAGCAGCCCCCGGGGGAGTCCCCCAGGGCCGTACAATGAGCAGTTCTTC. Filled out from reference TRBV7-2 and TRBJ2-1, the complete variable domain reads GAGVSQSPSNKVTEKGKDVELRCDPISGHTALYWYRQSLGQGLEFLIYFQGNSAPDKSGLPSDRFSAERTGGSVSTLTIQRTQQEDSAVYLCASSPRGSPPGPYNEQFFGPGTRLTVL.